This is a list of T cell receptor beta chains from one sample in a study of CD8 T cells in Susac syndrome. TCRdb used MiXCR to reprocess the immunoSEQ multiplex PCR reads, holding one entry per CDR3 protein. The sample holds some 100,000 distinct CDR3 sequences; approximately 93% are singletons and the top ten take 0.093%. What was sequenced was CD4+ T cells from PBMCs. The origin of the receptors is a human donor with multiple sclerosis. Both conserved end residues are part of each CDR3. D genes are given only for firm matches. Not all rows give a size; the values are once, few, many and, for expanded clones, a class.

TRBD1 14 . TRBJ1-4 TRBV29-1 CSVDKTGGDEKLFF TGCAGCGTTGATAAGACAGGGGGCGATGAAAAACTGTTTTTT
. 14 . TRBJ1-1 TRBV7-2 CASSQMEGNTEAFF TGTGCCAGCAGCCAAATGGAGGGCAACACTGAAGCTTTCTTT
. 15 . TRBJ1-2 TRBV27 CASSLSGGLNYGYTF TGTGCCAGCAGTTTATCGGGGGGGCTTAACTATGGCTACACCTTC
TRBD1 14 . TRBJ2-2 TRBV29-1 CSVGDRENTGELFF TGCAGCGTTGGGGACAGGGAGAACACCGGGGAGCTGTTTTTT
. 12 . TRBJ1-2 TRBV29-1 CSVSDYNYGYTF TGCAGCGTTTCAGATTATAACTATGGCTACACCTTC
TRBD2 17 . TRBJ2-3 TRBV20-1 CSARDSGVAGDTDTQYF TGCAGTGCTAGAGATTCGGGGGTAGCGGGGGACACAGATACGCAGTATTTT
. 15 . TRBJ1-1 TRBV9 CASSVSGGISTEAFF TGTGCCAGCAGTGTATCTGGGGGGATAAGCACTGAAGCTTTCTTT
. 14 . TRBJ2-5 TRBV12-3/TRBV12-4 CASRPLTAKETQYF TGTGCCAGCAGGCCACTCACGGCAAAAGAGACCCAGTACTTC
. 13 . TRBJ1-1 TRBV29-1 CSVGKRLATEAFF TGCAGCGTTGGGAAAAGGCTCGCCACTGAAGCTTTCTTT
TRBD1 11 . TRBJ2-1 TRBV27 CASKRTGEQFF TGTGCCAGCAAAAGGACAGGCGAGCAGTTCTTC
TRBD1 17 . TRBJ2-6 TRBV3-1 CASSHGQGPTGANVLTF TGTGCCAGCAGCCATGGACAGGGGCCAACTGGGGCCAACGTCCTGACTTTC
TRBD1 13 . TRBJ1-2 TRBV14 CASSGTGVVGYTF TGTGCCAGCAGCGGGACAGGGGTAGTTGGCTACACCTTC
. 13 . TRBJ2-2 TRBV6-2/TRBV6-3 CASSLTRPGELFF TGTGCCAGCAGTCTAACACGTCCCGGGGAGCTGTTTTTT
. 13 . TRBJ2-7 TRBV5-6 CASSLNLIYEQYF TGTGCCAGCAGCTTGAACCTAATCTACGAGCAGTACTTC
TRBD1 19 . TRBJ2-5 TRBV6-2/TRBV6-3 CASSYPGTGALDRQETQYF TGTGCCAGCAGTTACCCCGGGACAGGGGCCTTGGACCGCCAAGAGACCCAGTACTTC
. 13 . TRBJ2-7 TRBV30 CAWSVQFRGEQYF TGTGCCTGGAGTGTTCAATTCCGGGGCGAGCAGTACTTC
. 15 . TRBJ1-3 TRBV10-3 CAIGGKPRSGNTIYF TGTGCCATCGGGGGTAAGCCTCGCTCTGGAAACACCATATATTTT
. 18 . TRBJ1-4 TRBV7-9 CASSPNPWDDRFDEKLFF TGTGCCAGCAGCCCAAACCCCTGGGACGACAGGTTTGATGAAAAACTGTTTTTT
TRBD1 13 . TRBJ1-2 TRBV30 CAWSPTGEGGYTF TGTGCCTGGAGCCCGACAGGGGAGGGTGGCTACACCTTC
TRBD2 15 . TRBJ2-2 TRBV11-3 CASSFPGTSAGELFF TGTGCCAGCAGCTTTCCCGGGACTAGCGCCGGGGAGCTGTTTTTT
. 14 once TRBJ2-3 TRBV7-2 CASSLVSTSDTQYF TGTGCCAGCAGCTTGGTTTCCACTTCAGATACGCAGTATTTT
TRBD1 17 . TRBJ2-2 TRBV10-3 CAISESRGQGRSGELFF TGTGCCATCAGTGAGTCGAGAGGACAGGGCCGTTCCGGGGAGCTGTTTTTT
TRBD1 20 once TRBJ1-6 TRBV20-1 CSARVFDRGRPSSYNSPLHF TGCAGTGCTAGAGTCTTCGACAGGGGGCGGCCATCGTCCTATAATTCACCCCTCCACTTT
TRBD2 14 . TRBJ2-3 TRBV29-1 CSVVWRGTTDTQYF TGCAGCGTTGTGTGGCGGGGGACCACAGATACGCAGTATTTT
. 14 . TRBJ2-1 TRBV5-4 CASSLNRGPSRQFF TGTGCCAGCAGCTTGAATCGTGGCCCGAGCAGGCAGTTCTTC
TRBD1 15 once TRBJ1-1 TRBV5-6 CASSFLRQGNTEAFF TGTGCCAGCAGCTTTTTGCGACAGGGGAACACTGAAGCTTTCTTT
. 11 . TRBJ1-1 TRBV11-2 CASRKNTEAFF TGTGCCAGCAGGAAGAACACTGAAGCTTTCTTT
TRBD1 15 . TRBJ1-5 TRBV5-1 CASSLAGQGGEPQHF TGCGCCAGCAGCTTGGCTGGACAGGGGGGGGAGCCCCAGCATTTT
TRBD2 15 . TRBJ2-5 TRBV28 CASSLIRASGETQYF TGTGCCAGCAGTTTAATTCGGGCTAGCGGGGAGACCCAGTACTTC
TRBD2 14 . TRBJ2-1 TRBV4-3 CASSQAGGYNEQFF TGCGCCAGCAGCCAAGCGGGGGGATACAATGAGCAGTTCTTC
. 13 . TRBJ2-7 TRBV28 CASSFWSPYEQYF TGTGCCAGCAGTTTTTGGTCCCCCTACGAGCAGTACTTC
. 13 once TRBJ2-7 TRBV20-1 CSALAGRTGEQYF TGCAGTGCCCTCGCCGGGCGAACGGGCGAGCAGTACTTC
. 12 . TRBJ1-1 TRBV28 CASRSVELEAFF TGTGCCAGCAGATCAGTAGAGTTGGAAGCTTTCTTT
TRBD1 14 . TRBJ2-7 TRBV12-3/TRBV12-4 CASSDGKGTDEQYF TGTGCCAGCAGTGATGGCAAAGGGACAGACGAGCAGTACTTC
. 13 . TRBJ2-7 TRBV28 CASVRTVSYEQYF TGTGCCAGCGTACGGACGGTTTCCTACGAGCAGTACTTC
. 15 . TRBJ2-3 TRBV29-1 CSVPPSEGATDTQYF TGCAGCGTCCCCCCTTCGGAGGGGGCAACAGATACGCAGTATTTT
. 16 . TRBJ1-1 TRBV21-1 CASSKGPATGNTEAFF TGTGCCAGCAGCAAAGGTCCCGCGACAGGGAACACTGAAGCTTTCTTT
. 16 once TRBJ1-2 TRBV15 CATSRVKTGTANGYTF TGTGCCACCAGCAGAGTTAAAACCGGGACGGCGAATGGCTACACCTTC
. 16 . TRBJ2-5 TRBV27 CASNLRPGLKGETQYF TGTGCCAGCAACCTAAGGCCGGGTCTCAAAGGAGAGACCCAGTACTTC
. 13 . TRBJ2-3 TRBV29-1 CSDRLHLTDTQYF TGCAGCGACAGGCTCCATCTCACAGATACGCAGTATTTT
TRBD1 13 . TRBJ2-3 TRBV6-6 CASRERPGTGSSF TGTGCCAGCAGAGAGAGACCCGGGACAGGGAGTAGTTTT
. 14 . TRBJ1-1 TRBV5-4 CASSFRFQNTEAFF TGTGCCAGCAGCTTCCGATTTCAGAACACTGAAGCTTTCTTT
. 15 . TRBJ1-5 TRBV6-6 CASSYSSGDGQPQHF TGTGCCAGCAGTTACTCCTCAGGGGATGGTCAGCCCCAGCATTTT
. 13 . TRBJ1-5 TRBV19 CASRGEGNQPQHF TGTGCCAGTAGGGGGGAGGGCAATCAGCCCCAGCATTTT
. 19 . TRBJ2-2 TRBV4-1 CASSPFPGGRLLTAGELFF TGCGCCAGCAGCCCCTTTCCGGGGGGCCGACTACTCACGGCCGGGGAGCTGTTTTTT
. 16 . TRBJ2-6 TRBV6-1 CASSPRHYSGANVLTF TGTGCCAGCAGTCCCCGACACTACTCTGGGGCCAACGTCCTGACTTTC
. 14 . TRBJ2-7 TRBV20-1 CSAREDSGVYEQYF TGCAGTGCTAGAGAAGACAGCGGAGTATACGAGCAGTACTTC
. 13 . TRBJ1-1 TRBV30 CAWSTGGYTEAFF TGTGCCTGGAGTACAGGCGGGTACACTGAAGCTTTCTTT